This is a list of T cell receptor beta chains from one sample in a study of T-cell memory formation after mild COVID-19. TCRdb passed the 5' RACE reads through MiXCR, listing each CDR3 protein once. The data contain 210,000 or so distinct CDR3 sequences, more than 25% of them singletons. Sequenced material: PBMCs or a T cell subset sorted from them (not recorded which). Source of these receptors: an adult woman who had mild COVID-19 (a few samples of this study predate the infection). Cell type and time point are not known. CDR3s leave out the opening cysteine and the closing phenylalanine or tryptophan.

TRBJ2-7 TRBV19 12 ASMQARGAYEQY
TRBJ2-3 TRBV30 16 AWSLSRLAGSSTDTQY
TRBJ1-5 TRBV7-2 16 ASSLVQGTVASNQPQH
TRBJ2-5 TRBV24-1 12 ATSDTGGAETQY
TRBJ2-1 TRBV12-3/TRBV12-4 13 ASRDLGTSANEQF
TRBJ2-7 TRBV12-3/TRBV12-4 11 ASMVVGSYEQY
TRBJ2-5 TRBV7-9 10 ASSLSTETQY
TRBJ1-2 TRBV18 14 ASSPPRTGVHYGYT
TRBJ1-2 TRBV30 8 AWSGPGYT
TRBJ2-3 TRBV5-1 16 ASSSIPQGRVGTDTQY
TRBJ2-7 TRBV20-1 12 SARDERVRGEQY
TRBJ1-5 TRBV7-3 14 ASGLFRGQYNQPQH
TRBJ2-7 TRBV6-5 12 ASSRTAITYEQY
TRBJ2-5 TRBV7-2 12 ASSKSGRKETQY
TRBJ1-2 TRBV12-3/TRBV12-4 13 ASSLEAGGRCGYT
TRBJ2-2 TRBV5-1 14 ASSLRQGRSTGELF
TRBJ1-1 TRBV6-6 11 ASGTGMNTEAF
TRBJ2-5 TRBV20-1 11 SAPVPRLGTQY
TRBJ1-6 TRBV30 10 AWNGLDSPLH
TRBJ2-2 TRBV12-3/TRBV12-4 10 ASRPNTGELF
TRBJ1-2 TRBV11-2 12 ASSFGTSSYGYT
TRBJ2-7 TRBV5-6 11 ASSGTESYEQY
TRBJ1-5 TRBV20-1 12 SARDRGPPQPQH
TRBJ2-5 TRBV29-1 10 SVGAPEGTQY